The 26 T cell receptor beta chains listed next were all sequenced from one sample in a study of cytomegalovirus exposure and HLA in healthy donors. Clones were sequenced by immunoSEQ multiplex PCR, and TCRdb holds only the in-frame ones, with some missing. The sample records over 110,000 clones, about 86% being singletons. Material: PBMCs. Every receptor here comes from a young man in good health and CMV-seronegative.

The CDR3 sequence: CASSIDPLFSNQPQHF. In DNA, the CDR3 is TGTGCCAGTAGTATAGATCCGTTATTTAGCAATCAGCCCCAGCATTTT. The V call is TRBV19, the J call TRBJ1-5; D is undetermined. Between the trimmed V and J ends, which lost 0 bases and 0 bases, there was a span of 9 bases. CDR1 is LNHDA, CDR2 SQIVND, per germline (reference sequence). The CDR3 extends over 16 amino acids.

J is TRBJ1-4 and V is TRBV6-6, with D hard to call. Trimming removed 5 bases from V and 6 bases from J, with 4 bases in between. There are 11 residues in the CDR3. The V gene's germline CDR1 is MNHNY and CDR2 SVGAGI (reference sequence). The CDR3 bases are TGTGCCAGCAGTGCGGATGAAAAACTGTTTTTT. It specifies CASSADEKLFF.

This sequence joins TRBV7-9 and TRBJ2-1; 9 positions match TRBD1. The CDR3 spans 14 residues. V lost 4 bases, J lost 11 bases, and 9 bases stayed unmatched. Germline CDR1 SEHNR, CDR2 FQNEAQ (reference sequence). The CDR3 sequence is CASSSGTGPLKQFF. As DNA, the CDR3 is TGTGCCAGCAGCTCGGGGACAGGGCCCTTGAAGCAGTTCTTC.

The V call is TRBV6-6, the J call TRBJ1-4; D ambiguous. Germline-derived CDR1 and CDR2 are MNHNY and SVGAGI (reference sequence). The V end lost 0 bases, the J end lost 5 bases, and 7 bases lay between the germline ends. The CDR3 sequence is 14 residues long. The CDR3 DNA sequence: TGTGCCAGCAGTTACTCATCGTCGAATGAAAAACTGTTTTTT. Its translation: CASSYSSSNEKLFF.

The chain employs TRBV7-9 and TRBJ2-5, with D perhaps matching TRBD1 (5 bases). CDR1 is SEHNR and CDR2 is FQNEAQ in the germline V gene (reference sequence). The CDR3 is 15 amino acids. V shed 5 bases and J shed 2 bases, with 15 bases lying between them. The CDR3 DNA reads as TGTGCCAGCAGCCCGTCGATCAGGGAACAAGAGACCCAGTACTTC. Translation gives CASSPSIREQETQYF.

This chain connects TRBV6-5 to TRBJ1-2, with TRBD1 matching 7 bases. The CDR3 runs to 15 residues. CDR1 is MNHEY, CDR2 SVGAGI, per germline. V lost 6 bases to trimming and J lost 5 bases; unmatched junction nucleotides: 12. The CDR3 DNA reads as TGTGCCAGCAGATCCTTGGGGACAGCAGTTTATGGCTACACCTTC. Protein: CASRSLGTAVYGYTF.

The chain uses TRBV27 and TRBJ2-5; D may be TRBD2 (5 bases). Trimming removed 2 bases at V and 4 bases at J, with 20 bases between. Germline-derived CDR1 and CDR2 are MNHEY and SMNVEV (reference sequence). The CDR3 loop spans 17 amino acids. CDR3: CASSLSWADSRGETQYF. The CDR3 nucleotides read TGTGCCAGCAGTTTAAGTTGGGCCGACTCCCGGGGAGAGACCCAGTACTTC.

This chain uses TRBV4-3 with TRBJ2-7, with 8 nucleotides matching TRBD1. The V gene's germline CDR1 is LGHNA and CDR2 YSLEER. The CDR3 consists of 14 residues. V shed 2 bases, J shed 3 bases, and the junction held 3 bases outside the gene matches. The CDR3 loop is CASSQFGQGYEQYF. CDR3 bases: TGCGCCAGCAGCCAATTCGGACAGGGCTACGAGCAGTACTTC.

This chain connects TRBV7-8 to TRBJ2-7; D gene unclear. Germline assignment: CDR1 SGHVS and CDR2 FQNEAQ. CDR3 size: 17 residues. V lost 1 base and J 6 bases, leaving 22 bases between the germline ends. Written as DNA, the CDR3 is TGTGCCAGCAGCTTAGGGTTGCGGCAGAGCCTTTGGTCCGAGCAGTACTTC. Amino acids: CASSLGLRQSLWSEQYF.

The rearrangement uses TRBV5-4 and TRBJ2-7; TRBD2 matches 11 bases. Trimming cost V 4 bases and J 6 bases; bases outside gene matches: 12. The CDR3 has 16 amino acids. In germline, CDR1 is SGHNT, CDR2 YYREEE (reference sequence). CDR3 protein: CASSPTSGRNLGEQYF. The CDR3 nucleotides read TGTGCCAGCAGCCCCACTAGCGGGAGAAACCTCGGCGAGCAGTACTTC.

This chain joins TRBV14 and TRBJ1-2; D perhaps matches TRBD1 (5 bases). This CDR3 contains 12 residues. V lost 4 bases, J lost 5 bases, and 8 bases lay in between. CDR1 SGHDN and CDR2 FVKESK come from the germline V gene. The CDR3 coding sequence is TGTGCCAGCAGCCCTGACAGATATGGCTACACCTTC. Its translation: CASSPDRYGYTF.

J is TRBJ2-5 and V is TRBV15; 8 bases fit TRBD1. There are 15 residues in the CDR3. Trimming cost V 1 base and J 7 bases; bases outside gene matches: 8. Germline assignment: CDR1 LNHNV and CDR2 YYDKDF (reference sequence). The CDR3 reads CATSRGTGLLATQYF. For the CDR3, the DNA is TGTGCCACCAGCAGAGGGACAGGGCTTTTGGCGACCCAGTACTTC.

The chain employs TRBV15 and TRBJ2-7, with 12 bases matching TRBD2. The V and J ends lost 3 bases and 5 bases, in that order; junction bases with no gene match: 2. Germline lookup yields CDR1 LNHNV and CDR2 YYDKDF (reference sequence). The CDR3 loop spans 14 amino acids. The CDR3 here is CATSRTSGSNEQYF. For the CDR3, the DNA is TGTGCCACCAGCAGGACTAGCGGGAGCAACGAGCAGTACTTC.

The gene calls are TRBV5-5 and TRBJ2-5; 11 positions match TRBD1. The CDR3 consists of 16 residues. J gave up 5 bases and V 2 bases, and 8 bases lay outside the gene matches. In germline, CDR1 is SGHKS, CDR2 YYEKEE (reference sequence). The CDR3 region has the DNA TGTGCCAGCAGCTTAACGGGACAGGGGGTTGTGGAGACCCAGTACTTC. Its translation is CASSLTGQGVVETQYF.

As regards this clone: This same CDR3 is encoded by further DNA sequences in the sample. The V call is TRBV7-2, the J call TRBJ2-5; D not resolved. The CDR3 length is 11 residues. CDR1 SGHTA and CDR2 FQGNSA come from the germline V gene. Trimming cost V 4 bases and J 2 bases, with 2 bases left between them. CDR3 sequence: CASSSQETQYF. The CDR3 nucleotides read TGTGCCAGCAGCTCGCAAGAGACCCAGTACTTC.

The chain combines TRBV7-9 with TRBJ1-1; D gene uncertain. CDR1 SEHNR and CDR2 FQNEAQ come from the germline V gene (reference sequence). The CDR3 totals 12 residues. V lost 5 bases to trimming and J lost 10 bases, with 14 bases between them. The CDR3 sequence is CASSPTEVPAFF. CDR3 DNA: TGTGCCAGCAGCCCCACGGAGGTCCCAGCTTTCTTT.

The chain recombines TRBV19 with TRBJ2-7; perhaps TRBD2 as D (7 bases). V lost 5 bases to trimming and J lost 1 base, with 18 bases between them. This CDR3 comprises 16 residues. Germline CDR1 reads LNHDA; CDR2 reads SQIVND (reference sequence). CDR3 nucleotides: TGTGCCAGTAGTCCTAGGGGGGGTCACCAGTCCTACGAGCAGTACTTC. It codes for CASSPRGGHQSYEQYF.

The CDR3 is CASSKTGYTEAFF. Written as DNA, the CDR3 is TGTGCCAGCAGCAAGACGGGATACACTGAAGCTTTCTTT. This chain uses TRBV5-6 with TRBJ1-1, with D hard to call. CDR1 and CDR2 from the germline V gene are SGHDT and YYEEEE. The CDR3 has 13 residues. With 4 bases removed from V and 3 bases from J, the gap between germline ends came to 10 bases.

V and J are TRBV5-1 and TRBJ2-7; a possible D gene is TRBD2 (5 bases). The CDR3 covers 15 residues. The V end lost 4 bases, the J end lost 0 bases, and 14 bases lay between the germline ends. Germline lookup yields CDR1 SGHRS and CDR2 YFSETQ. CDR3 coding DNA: TGCGCCAGCAGCCCCGGGAACGGAAACTCCTACGAGCAGTACTTC. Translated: CASSPGNGNSYEQYF.

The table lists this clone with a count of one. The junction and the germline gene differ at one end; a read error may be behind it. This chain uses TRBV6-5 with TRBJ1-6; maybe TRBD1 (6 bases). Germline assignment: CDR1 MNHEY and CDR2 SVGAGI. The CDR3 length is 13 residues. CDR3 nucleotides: TGTGCCAGCAGGGGGACATTTACTTCACCCCCCCACTTT. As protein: CASRGTFTSPPHF.

The CDR3 loop is CASSYSLDTRNEQFF. DNA of the CDR3: TGTGCCAGCAGTTACTCTCTCGACACACGCAATGAGCAGTTCTTC. This chain joins TRBV6-5 and TRBJ2-1; no reliable D call. V lost 0 bases and J lost 6, with 12 bases in between. This CDR3 has 15 amino acids. The germline CDR1 and CDR2 sequences are MNHEY and SVGAGI.

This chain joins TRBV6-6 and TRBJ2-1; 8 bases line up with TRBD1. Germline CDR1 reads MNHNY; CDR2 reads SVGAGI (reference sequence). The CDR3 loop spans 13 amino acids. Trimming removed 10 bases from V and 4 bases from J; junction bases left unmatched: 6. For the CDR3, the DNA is TGTGCCACCTGGGACAGGACATACAATGAGCAGTTCTTC. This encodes CATWDRTYNEQFF.

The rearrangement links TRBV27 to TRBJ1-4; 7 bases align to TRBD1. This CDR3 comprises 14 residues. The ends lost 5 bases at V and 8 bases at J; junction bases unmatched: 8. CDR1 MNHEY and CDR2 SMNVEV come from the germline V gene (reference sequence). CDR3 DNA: TGTGCCAGCAGTCTACAGGGGCCACGGGAAAAACTGTTTTTT. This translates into CASSLQGPREKLFF. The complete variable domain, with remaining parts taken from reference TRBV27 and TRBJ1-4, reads EAQVTQNPRYLITVTGKKLTVTCSQNMNHEYMSWYRQDPGLGLRQIYYSMNVEVTDKGDVPEGYKVSRKEKRNFPLILESPSPNQTSLYFCASSLQGPREKLFFGSGTQLSVL.

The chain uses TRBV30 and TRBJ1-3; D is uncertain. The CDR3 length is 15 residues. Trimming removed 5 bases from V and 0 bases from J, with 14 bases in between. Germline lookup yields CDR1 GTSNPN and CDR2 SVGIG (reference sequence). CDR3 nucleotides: TGTGCCTGGGCCCTGAGTGCTAACTCTGGAAACACCATATATTTT. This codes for CAWALSANSGNTIYF.

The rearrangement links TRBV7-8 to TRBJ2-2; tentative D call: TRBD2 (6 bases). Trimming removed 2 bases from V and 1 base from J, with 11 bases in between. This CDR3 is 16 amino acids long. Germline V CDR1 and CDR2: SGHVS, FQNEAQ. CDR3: CASSLIGGMNTGELFF. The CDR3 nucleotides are TGTGCCAGCAGCTTAATCGGAGGGATGAACACCGGGGAGCTGTTTTTT.

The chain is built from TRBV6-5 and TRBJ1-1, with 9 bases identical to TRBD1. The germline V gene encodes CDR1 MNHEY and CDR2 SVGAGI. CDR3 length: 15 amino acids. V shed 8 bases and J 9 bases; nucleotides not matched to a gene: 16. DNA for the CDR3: TGTGCCAGCTCCCTTCGCCCATGGACAGGGGATCAAGCTTTCTTT. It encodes CASSLRPWTGDQAFF.